A selection of T cell receptor beta chains follows, all from one sample in a study of beta chain features in type 1 diabetes. Assay used: immunoSEQ multiplex PCR; TCRdb lists only in-frame clones, some missing. This table holds 41,000 or so clones, 65% to 80% found once. The source material was Tregs from blood. The receptors were gathered from a man aged 25-40 years with type 1 diabetes. Some clones in this sample may be carry-over from other donors' samples. Each CDR3 is given with its conserved first and last residue. The order of the fields is J gene, V gene, CDR3 protein.

TRBJ2-3	TRBV7-2	CASSWGGAHTDTQYF
TRBJ1-1	TRBV7-9	CASSEWDSRPEAFF
TRBJ2-7	TRBV4-1	CASSRLEGSSYEQYF
TRBJ2-3	TRBV28	CASGEQGLTDTQYF
TRBJ2-3	TRBV27	CASSLSSGGGPDTQYF
TRBJ2-5	TRBV7-2	CASSLGPLAAGETQYF
TRBJ2-3	TRBV6-1	CASSVGFGTGVTDTQYF
TRBJ1-3	TRBV29-1	CSVGAVGNTIYF
TRBJ2-3	TRBV28	CASSPPTGMLGTQYF
TRBJ1-1	TRBV7-2	CASSLGQGYTLSAEAFF
TRBJ1-2	TRBV25-1	CASSGVVGGYGYTF
TRBJ1-5	TRBV7-9	CASSLADQPQHF
TRBJ2-1	TRBV18	CASSPVPKKTNNEQFF
TRBJ2-1	TRBV19	CASSTGGLAGGQFF
TRBJ2-2	TRBV7-2	CASSFYSELFF
TRBJ2-7	TRBV4-1	CASSQGGGAPREDEQYF
TRBJ2-1	TRBV2	CASGTTREQFF
TRBJ2-7	TRBV18	CASSPGTGPYEQYF
TRBJ1-5	TRBV28	CASSSTRGYSNQPQHF
TRBJ2-7	TRBV28	CASSLYSGQGTYEQYF
TRBJ2-5	TRBV5-1	CASSLVPRETQYF
TRBJ2-3	TRBV5-4	CASGLPQGGGDTDTQYF
TRBJ2-7	TRBV2	CASRLAGGSSYEQYF
TRBJ2-1	TRBV19	CASSIWTGSSYNEQFF
TRBJ2-3	TRBV7-3	CASSPLAGGTHTQYF
TRBJ2-5	TRBV7-3	CASSDGQGEVETQYF
TRBJ1-2	TRBV6-1	CASSGTWGYDYGYTF
NA	TRBV5-4	CASSFGGQPLSYEQYF
TRBJ1-1	TRBV6-5	CASKGEAEAFF
TRBJ2-7	TRBV11-2	CASSLTLATTEQYF
TRBJ1-1	TRBV10-2	CASSGSGGITEAFF
TRBJ1-6	TRBV5-4	CASTRQGALNSPLHF
TRBJ2-5	TRBV9	CASSGPLAGAAQYF
TRBJ1-3	TRBV18	CASSPFGISGNTIYF
TRBJ2-7	TRBV7-8	CASRPRTGTYEQYF
TRBJ1-1	TRBV6-1	CASSETMNTEAFF
TRBJ2-1	TRBV19	CATSGWGGYNEQFF
TRBJ1-5	TRBV30	CAWSVQGGYQPQHF
TRBJ2-5	TRBV5-1	CASSLPGQETQYF
TRBJ2-1	TRBV29-1	CSVTGQVLQFF
TRBJ1-1	TRBV7-9	CASSFPGQGNTEAFF
TRBJ2-5	TRBV5-8	CASTTQETQYF